Following are 10 T cell receptor beta chains from one sample sequenced in a study of response to subunit inactivated influenza vaccine. MiXCR was run by TCRdb on the RT-PCR reads, yielding one entry per CDR3 protein. The profile covers more than 700,000 distinct CDR3 sequences, with 20% to 25% appearing a single time and more than 8.5% taken by the ten largest. This sample comprised PBMCs from blood, obtained 5 to 6 days after vaccination. The receptor source for this set is a man over 45 who received an inactivated influenza vaccine.

The chain employs TRBV4-1 and TRBJ2-1, with 10 positions matching TRBD1. The CDR3 consists of 17 residues. Germline CDR1 MGHRA, CDR2 YSYEKL. Trimming at V came to 1 base and at J to 3 bases, leaving 6 bases not matched to a gene. In DNA, the CDR3 is TGCGCCAGCAGCCAAGGAAGCGGGACAGGGGTCTACAATGAGCAGTTCTTC. Protein sequence: CASSQGSGTGVYNEQFF.

V is TRBV15 and J is TRBJ1-2; D unclear. From germline, CDR1 is LNHNV and CDR2 YYDKDF (reference sequence). The V end lost 1 base, the J end lost 2 bases, and 11 bases lay between the germline ends. This CDR3 is 15 amino acids long. In nucleotides, the CDR3 is TGTGCCACCAGCAGAGTACCGGTCTCAAACTATGGCTACACCTTC. Its translation: CATSRVPVSNYGYTF.

Only a few counts were recorded for this clonotype. This sequence joins TRBV7-9 and TRBJ2-1, with a tentative D call TRBD2 (5 bases). Germline V gene data show CDR1 as SEHNR and CDR2 as FQNEAQ (reference sequence). The CDR3 is 13 residues long. V shed 11 bases and J shed 3 bases, with 14 bases lying between them. The CDR3 sequence: CAQSLAGYNEQFF. In nucleotides, the CDR3 is TGTGCCCAGTCCCTCGCGGGCTACAATGAGCAGTTCTTC.

In DNA form, the CDR3 reads TGTGCCAGCGCCCTATCGGGACAAATCAACACTGAAGCTTTCTTT. This translates into CASALSGQINTEAFF. The rearrangement uses TRBV2 and TRBJ1-1; a weak D match, TRBD1 (6 bases). Trimming cost V 8 bases and J 2 bases, with 18 bases left between them. Per the germline V gene, CDR1 is SNHLY and CDR2 is FYNNEI. CDR3 length: 15 amino acids.

This clonotype was found a few times. The genes are TRBV5-1 and TRBJ2-7, with D hard to call. CDR3 size: 13 residues. Germline V gene data show CDR1 as SGHRS and CDR2 as YFSETQ. Trimming took 0 bases from V and 3 from J, leaving 7 bases between them. CDR3 nucleotides: TGCGCCAGCAGCTTGGACTTAAACTACGAGCAGTACTTC. Translating it yields CASSLDLNYEQYF.

The chain employs TRBV25-1 and TRBJ2-5; 7 bases agree with TRBD1. Germline V gene sequence: CDR1 MGHDK, CDR2 SYGVNS. CDR3 length: 16 amino acids. V lost 1 base and J lost 7; bases outside the gene matches: 12. CDR3 nucleotides: TGTGCCAGCAGTGAATCCCCAGGGGACAGCGAAGGGACCCAGTACTTC. This encodes CASSESPGDSEGTQYF.

This clonotype has only a few counts. The rearrangement links TRBV12-3 or TRBV12-4 to TRBJ2-7, with D perhaps matching TRBD2 (7 bases). The V end lost 3 bases, the J end lost 7 bases, and 13 bases lay between the germline ends. The CDR3 is made up of 13 amino acids. The CDR3 loop is CASSFRGAGEQYF. The CDR3 nucleotides are TGTGCCAGCAGTTTCCGGGGGGCCGGGGAGCAGTACTTC.

The V gene is TRBV29-1, the J gene TRBJ2-2; D may match TRBD1 or TRBD2 (6 bases each). V lost 6 bases to trimming and J lost 0 bases, with 11 bases between them. Germline CDR1 reads SQVTM; CDR2 reads ANQGSEA. CDR3 length equals 14 residues. Here the CDR3 DNA reads TGCAGCGTGGCCGGGGGCTCGAACACCGGGGAGCTGTTTTTT. Translation: CSVAGGSNTGELFF.

This chain uses TRBV20-1 with TRBJ2-1; 9 bases agree with TRBD2. Germline values: CDR1 DFQATT, CDR2 SNEGSKA (reference sequence). The CDR3 loop spans 16 amino acids. The V segment lost 0 bases and the J segment 4 bases; nucleotides outside the gene matches: 7. As DNA, the CDR3 is TGCAGTGCTAGAGATGTGGCGGGAGGGGGGTACAATGAGCAGTTCTTC. Its translation is CSARDVAGGGYNEQFF.

This clonotype showed up just a few times. This sequence joins TRBV7-2 and TRBJ2-1; D is perhaps TRBD1 (5 bases). Germline CDR1 is SGHTA and CDR2 is FQGNSA. The V gene lost 4 bases and the J gene lost 4 bases, with 14 bases spanning the gap. This CDR3 has 15 residues. As DNA, the CDR3 is TGTGCCAGCAGCTACCTCCCCCAGGGATACAATGAGCAGTTCTTC. It codes for CASSYLPQGYNEQFF.